The 25 T cell receptor beta chains below all came from one sample that was sequenced in a study of OX40 agonist ivuxolimab in advanced cancers. Sequencing used immunoSEQ multiplex PCR; TCRdb keeps in-frame clones, though not all of them. The table shows 60,000 to 95,000 clones, with 80% to 90% occurring only once. Sequencing used CD4+ or CD8+ T cells sorted from blood, obtained in a trial of the OX40 agonist ivuxolimab. The receptors here all came from an adult with an advanced solid tumor such as melanoma, head and neck, liver or kidney cancer.

This sequence joins TRBV19 and TRBJ2-1, with 8 nucleotides matching TRBD2. The CDR3 is 14 amino acids. Trimming took 4 bases from V and 7 from J; bases not matched to a gene: 6. In germline, CDR1 is LNHDA, CDR2 SQIVND (reference sequence). CDR3 in amino acids: CASSSSGIWNEQFF. The CDR3 DNA reads as TGTGCCAGTAGTAGTAGCGGGATCTGGAATGAGCAGTTCTTC.

CDR3 sequence reads: CASSSRHSGISYNEQFF. The CDR3 bases are TGTGCCAGCAGCTCCCGCCATAGCGGCATCTCCTACAATGAGCAGTTCTTC. The chain employs TRBV11-2 and TRBJ2-1; D may be TRBD2 (6 bases). The V end was cut by 4 bases, the J end by 0 bases, with 16 bases between. Germline V gene sequence: CDR1 SGHAT, CDR2 FQNNGV. The length of the CDR3 is 17 residues.

A note on this clone: The same CDR3 is also encoded by other DNA sequences in this sample. The genes are TRBV5-1 and TRBJ1-3; no definite D call. The CDR3 extends over 15 amino acids. V dropped 1 base and J dropped 0 bases, with 8 bases sitting between them. Germline CDR1 and CDR2: SGHRS and YFSETQ. The CDR3: CASSLTGSSGNTIYF. The DNA for the CDR3 is TGCGCCAGCAGCTTGACCGGAAGCTCTGGAAACACCATATATTTT.

The CDR3 bases are TGTGCCAGCAGTGAGCTGGACAGGGCCTATGGCTACACCTTC. Its protein product is CASSELDRAYGYTF. The V gene is TRBV2, the J gene TRBJ1-2; 8 bases match TRBD1. The CDR3 contains 14 residues. V was pared by 3 bases and J by 4 bases, with 4 bases of the junction left unmatched. From germline, CDR1 is SNHLY and CDR2 FYNNEI.

This chain connects TRBV10-1 to TRBJ2-7; TRBD1 is a possible D gene (6 bases). CDR3 size: 14 residues. The germline V gene has CDR1 WNHNN and CDR2 SYGVQD (reference sequence). The V and J ends lost 3 bases and 2 bases respectively, with 11 bases between them. In nucleotides, the CDR3 is TGCGCCAGCAGTGAAGGCACAGGGCCCTACGAGCAGTACTTC. This gives the protein CASSEGTGPYEQYF.

This clone was seen only a few times. The rearrangement links TRBV11-2 to TRBJ1-1; 7 nucleotides match TRBD1. Germline CDR1 and CDR2: SGHAT and FQNNGV. V gave up 4 bases and J gave up 5 bases; unmatched junction bases: 16. The CDR3 totals 17 residues. The CDR3 nucleotides are TGTGCCAGCAGCTCTCCGCGCAGGGGGTCAGATGGTACTGAAGCTTTCTTT. It specifies CASSSPRRGSDGTEAFF.

The chain employs TRBV19 and TRBJ2-7, with D perhaps being TRBD1 or TRBD2 (5 bases each). Trimming left V 3 bases short and J 7 bases short, with 22 bases between. Germline assignment: CDR1 LNHDA and CDR2 SQIVND (reference sequence). This CDR3 region has 16 residues. In DNA form, the CDR3 reads TGTGCCAGTAGTATCATTTACGGGACCCTCCGGATGGAGCAGTACTTC. It specifies CASSIIYGTLRMEQYF.

By sample share, this clone is medium-sized. The identical CDR3 is also encoded by other nucleotide sequences in the sample. The chain carries TRBV4-1 and TRBJ1-6; TRBD1 agrees at 7 bases. CDR1 MGHRA and CDR2 YSYEKL come from the germline V gene. The CDR3 length is 14 residues. V lost 3 bases, J lost 10 bases, and 6 bases stayed unmatched. The CDR3 nucleotides are TGCGCCAGCAGCCAGGCTGGAGGGGGCTCACCCCTCCACTTT. It is translated as CASSQAGGGSPLHF.

As DNA, the CDR3 is TGTGCCAGCTCACCCTCCTACTCAGGCGAGCAGTACTTC. Its translation: CASSPSYSGEQYF. The chain carries TRBV18 and TRBJ2-7, with D hard to call. The CDR3 totals 13 residues. The ends were cut back, 3 bases at V and 6 bases at J, with 12 bases in the middle. Germline V gene sequence: CDR1 KGHSH, CDR2 LQKENI.

The chain uses TRBV5-1 and TRBJ2-1, with TRBD1 matching 7 bases. Trimming cost V 1 base and J 4 bases; bases outside gene matches: 8. The germline gives CDR1 SGHRS, CDR2 YFSETQ. The CDR3 contains 16 residues. CDR3 sequence (DNA): TGCGCCAGCAGCTTGTCCCGGGACAGATTATACAATGAGCAGTTCTTC. Translation: CASSLSRDRLYNEQFF. Looking up the rest from reference TRBV5-1 and TRBJ2-1 gives the full variable domain: KAGVTQTPRYLIKTRGQQVTLSCSPISGHRSVSWYQQTPGQGLQFLFEYFSETQRNKGNFPGRFSGRQFSNSRSEMNVSTLELGDSALYLCASSLSRDRLYNEQFFGPGTRLTVL.

V is TRBV6-6 and J is TRBJ1-5; D perhaps matches TRBD1 (5 bases). CDR1 is MNHNY and CDR2 is SVGAGI in the germline V gene (reference sequence). The V gene lost 0 bases and the J gene lost 0 bases, with 6 bases spanning the gap. This CDR3 comprises 15 residues. The CDR3 protein is CASSYSQGSNQPQHF. CDR3 coding DNA: TGTGCCAGCAGTTACTCTCAGGGTAGCAATCAGCCCCAGCATTTT.

This chain joins TRBV28 and TRBJ1-2, with 7 bases matching TRBD1. CDR1 is MDHEN, CDR2 SYDVKM, per germline. The junction had 5 bases not matched to a gene; V was cut back by 7 bases and J by 3 bases. CDR3 length: 13 amino acids. The CDR3 DNA sequence: TGTGCCAGCAAAATAGGGACAGACTATGGCTACACCTTC. Translating it yields CASKIGTDYGYTF.

The chain recombines TRBV5-6 with TRBJ2-6; D perhaps matches TRBD2 (6 bases). In germline, CDR1 is SGHDT, CDR2 YYEEEE. There are 15 residues in the CDR3. The V end lost 6 bases, the J end lost 2 bases, and 12 bases lay between the germline ends. CDR3 nucleotides: TGTGCCAGCACCATTTCGGGGGCTGGGGCCAACGTCCTGACTTTC. This gives the protein CASTISGAGANVLTF.

The chain links TRBV2 to TRBJ2-2, with TRBD2 as a possible D gene (6 bases). Germline loops: CDR1 SNHLY, CDR2 FYNNEI. This CDR3 contains 14 residues. V shed 7 bases and J shed 4 bases, with 13 bases lying between them. The chain's CDR3 is CASKLASGTGELFF. CDR3 nucleotide sequence: TGTGCCAGCAAACTAGCAAGTGGCACCGGGGAGCTGTTTTTT.

This chain connects TRBV11-2 to TRBJ1-2; the D is unclear. CDR1 SGHAT and CDR2 FQNNGV come from the germline V gene. The CDR3 sequence is 13 residues long. Trimming stripped 5 bases from V and 3 bases from J, with 10 bases between. The CDR3 DNA sequence: TGTGCCAGCAGCCAAGTCCGGGACTATGGCTACACCTTC. Its protein is CASSQVRDYGYTF. The complete variable domain, with remaining parts taken from reference TRBV11-2 and TRBJ1-2, reads EAGVAQSPRYKIIEKRQSVAFWCNPISGHATLYWYQQILGQGPKLLIQFQNNGVVDDSQLPKDRFSAERLKGVDSTLKIQPAKLEDSAVYLCASSQVRDYGYTFGSGTRLTVV.

V gene TRBV19 combines with J gene TRBJ1-2; TRBD1 agrees at 10 bases. Trimming took 3 bases from V and 0 from J; bases not matched to a gene: 13. Germline CDR1 and CDR2: LNHDA and SQIVND (reference sequence). CDR3 length equals 19 residues. The CDR3 reads CASSIAQGQGLPANYGYTF. DNA of the CDR3: TGTGCCAGTAGTATCGCTCAGGGACAGGGGCTCCCCGCTAACTATGGCTACACCTTC.

The chain carries TRBV19 and TRBJ1-1; the match to TRBD1 covers 7 bases. The V segment lost 6 bases and the J segment 2 bases; nucleotides outside the gene matches: 6. CDR1 and CDR2 from the germline V gene are LNHDA and SQIVND (reference sequence). The CDR3 is made up of 14 amino acids. Here the CDR3 DNA reads TGTGCCAGTAGCCGACAGGGCCCTAACACTGAAGCTTTCTTT. This codes for CASSRQGPNTEAFF. Variable domain in full (rest from reference TRBV19 and TRBJ1-1): DGGITQSPKYLFRKEGQNVTLSCEQNLNHDAMYWYRQDPGQGLRLIYYSQIVNDFQKGDIAEGYSVSREKKESFPLTVTSAQKNPTAFYLCASSRQGPNTEAFFGQGTRLTVV.

This chain uses TRBV7-6 with TRBJ1-1; D gene uncertain. Per the germline V gene, CDR1 is SGHVS and CDR2 is FNYEAQ. The CDR3 consists of 14 residues. Between the trimmed V and J ends, which lost 1 base and 2 bases, there was a span of 8 bases. CDR3 sequence reads: CASSLGPSNTEAFF. The CDR3 region has the DNA TGTGCCAGCAGCTTAGGGCCGAGTAACACTGAAGCTTTCTTT.

V is TRBV9 and J is TRBJ1-6; D unclear. Deletions cut 0 bases from V and 10 bases from J, with 5 bases between. The CDR3 spans 12 residues. The germline V gene encodes CDR1 SGDLS and CDR2 YYNGEE. The CDR3, as DNA: TGTGCCAGCAGCGTAGGGGAGTCACCCCTCCACTTT. This encodes CASSVGESPLHF.

V is TRBV2 and J is TRBJ1-2; tentative D call: TRBD1 (5 bases). Germline V gene lookup returns CDR1 SNHLY and CDR2 FYNNEI. The CDR3 runs to 15 residues. The V gene lost 8 bases and the J gene lost 0 bases, with 16 bases spanning the gap. The CDR3 reads CASGYKGQSNYGYTF. The CDR3 DNA follows: TGTGCCAGCGGGTACAAAGGACAATCTAACTATGGCTACACCTTC.

The rearrangement joins TRBV28 to TRBJ2-5; TRBD2 agrees at 8 bases. V shed 2 bases and J 5 bases; nucleotides not matched to a gene: 7. The CDR3 is 15 residues long. CDR1 MDHEN and CDR2 SYDVKM come from the germline V gene. CDR3 sequence reads: CASSLNLGRVETQYF. The DNA for the CDR3 is TGTGCCAGCAGTTTAAATCTCGGGAGGGTTGAGACCCAGTACTTC.

Worth noting for this clone: The germline gene is not matched at one end of the junction; a read error may be the cause. The chain employs TRBV7-7 and TRBJ2-2; TRBD2 aligns across 9 bases. CDR1 and CDR2 from the germline V gene are SSHAT and FNYEAQ (reference sequence). The CDR3 totals 14 residues. CDR3 sequence: CASTLAGDTGELFF. The CDR3 DNA sequence: TGTGCTAGCACCTTAGCGGGAGACACCGGGGAGCTGTTTTTT.

The chain combines TRBV7-9 with TRBJ2-3, with D unclear. This CDR3 has 13 amino acids. Germline V gene sequence: CDR1 SEHNR, CDR2 FQNEAQ (reference sequence). V was trimmed by 5 bases and J by 4 bases, leaving 10 bases between them. CDR3 region: CASSLLDPDTQYF. The CDR3 DNA is TGTGCCAGCAGCCTACTCGACCCAGATACGCAGTATTTT. Looking up the rest from reference TRBV7-9 and TRBJ2-3 gives the full variable domain: DTGVSQNPRHKITKRGQNVTFRCDPISEHNRLYWYRQTLGQGPEFLTYFQNEAQLEKSRLLSDRFSAERPKGSFSTLEIQRTEQGDSAMYLCASSLLDPDTQYFGPGTRLTVL.

V gene TRBV7-2 combines with J gene TRBJ2-3, with D unclear. CDR1 is SGHTA and CDR2 is FQGNSA in the germline V gene. This CDR3 contains 13 residues. The V end lost 0 bases, the J end lost 4 bases, and 5 bases lay between the germline ends. CDR3 DNA: TGTGCCAGCAGCTTAGCGCTAGCAGATACGCAGTATTTT. Its translation is CASSLALADTQYF.

The rearrangement joins TRBV23-1 to TRBJ1-5, with D perhaps matching TRBD1 (6 bases). TRBV23-1 is noted as an ORF with a role that remains uncertain. V was trimmed by 6 bases and J by 4 bases, leaving 10 bases between them. The CDR3 is 13 residues long. The CDR3 loop is CASRTGCNQPQHF. CDR3 in DNA: TGCGCCAGCAGGACAGGCTGTAATCAGCCCCAGCATTTT.